The sequence of this TCR beta chain was determined in a study of beta chain features in type 1 diabetes (dated by TCRdb to the late 2010s). Notes on the research overall: Mean age, gender distribution, total cell number and subset yield were not different between patients and healthy donors. Regulatory and stem cell-like memory subsets were obtained from only 8 patients and roughly eight healthy donors, while naive and central memory subsets were obtained from all 30 or so donors. The study compared the TCRB repertoires of sorted circulating CD4+ T cell subsets in recently diagnosed type 1 diabetes patients with those in matched healthy donors. A total of some 100,000,000 sorted cells were examined across all samples, and the number of cells per subset was strongly correlated with RNA yield.

The entire isolated RNA was reverse transcribed using the High Capacity cDNA Reverse Transcription Kit, and thus expressed TCRB transcripts were sequenced. Deep immunoSEQ sequencing was performed on naive, central memory and regulatory T cell samples, with an average of around 3.5 million total reads per sample. Sorted cells were lysed in RLT buffer, and RNA was extracted using DNase-treated RNeasy Micro or Mini kits according to cell number. Each cell subset was processed on its own to prevent cross-contamination, while patient and healthy donor samples were processed together. The immunoSEQ multiplex PCR was used to amplify TCRB sequences from cDNA, yielding 87-bp fragments that span the CDR3 region. The amplicons were sequenced using the Illumina HiSeq platform. In the source study's methods: Synthetic template baselines were used to correct PCR bias computationally, reads within Hamming distance 2 were collapsed, and singletons that could not be merged were discarded. Reads were aligned against IMGT to assign V, D and J genes, CDR3 length and insertions or deletions at six rearrangement sites. Within each subset, clonotype counts were normalized to the number of sorted cells before true diversity and Gini coefficients were calculated with the tcR R package. The overlap coefficient, calculated on TCRB nucleotide sequences, was used to quantify repertoire sharing. Out-of-frame TCRB sequences from naive cells were analyzed to stand in for the pre-selection repertoire. Imported from immuneACCESS, the table was reduced by TCRdb to in-frame sequences with V and J called. These copies leave out some clones; in studies compared against another copy, an unresolved V gene accounts for under half, and the cause of the remainder is not known. V, J and clone size are taken as reported in that table, and D and trimming were inferred from the DNA itself. In all, the sample holds about 650,000 clones, and 9.5% to 15% of those were seen once. The ten top clones hold 0.09% to 0.15% of the sample.

This clone was seen a few times. Its cognate antigen has yet to be identified. Base qualities are not recorded, but no much larger clone differs from it by a single base. Each donor gave one peripheral blood draw, about 110 mL on average, collected into heparinised tubes. Using a panel that included CD45RO, CCR7, CD25, CD127, CD95 and CD27, naive, central memory, regulatory and stem cell-like memory CD4+ T cells were sorted on a BD FACSAria II. A purity above 98% was achieved for all sorted populations. PBMCs were separated immediately by Lymphoprep density gradient centrifugation and were stained directly, without being cultured. So that batch effects would be minimized, each experiment stained and sorted samples in pairs, pairing one healthy donor with one patient. Overall study results and their limits: Naive, central memory and regulatory TCRB repertoires appeared more similar among patients than among healthy donors. Sequencing cDNA rather than genomic DNA could over-represent highly expressing activated cells, although activation and CD3 levels did not differ between groups. Only small numbers of individuals were included in the HLA sub-analyses, which left unresolved whether HLA type had any influence on TCRB rearrangement. Shorter templates might have been favored by PCR, but patient and control samples were amplified and corrected together, so both groups would have been affected equally by any skew. At VDJ recombination sites, patients with type 1 diabetes made fewer insertions and deleted more nucleotides, a pattern implying thymic rearrangement abnormalities. A moderate but significant shortening of TCRB CDR3 length was observed in type 1 diabetes patients in all four CD4+ subsets.

The germline ends are 16 bases apart after V is trimmed by 5 bases and J by 4 bases. Taken from cysteine to phenylalanine, the CDR3 has 15 residues. Only the CDR3 part of the read is kept: 45 bases, read in frame from the first base. Looking up the germline V gene yields CDR1 SNHLY and CDR2 FYNNEI. This TCR derives from a man aged 25 to 40 with type 1 diabetes. The V gene is TRBV2 and the J gene is TRBJ2-3, and the D gene may be TRBD2, 6 bases matching. The sample taken for sequencing was naive CD4+ T cells from blood. The meaning of the sample's cell subset or site label: true naive CD4+ T cells. The CDR3 amino acid sequence is: CASSPGLTGADTQYF. The DNA sequence is TGTGCCAGCAGTCCGGGACTGACCGGTGCAGATACGCAGTATTTT.